These 27 T cell receptor beta chains were sequenced from one sample in a study of OX40 agonist ivuxolimab in advanced cancers. The library came from the immunoSEQ multiplex PCR assay. TCRdb stores this immuneACCESS table with in-frame sequences only. Part of the clones is absent; in the studies checked, under half of the shortfall reflects unresolved V genes, and no reason is known for the rest. The sample table shows 25,000 to 35,000 clones, and roughly 87% are seen once. The ten largest clones add up to less than 50% of the sample. The starting material was CD4+ or CD8+ T cells sorted from blood, obtained in a trial of the OX40 agonist ivuxolimab. The origin of the receptors is an adult with an advanced solid tumor such as melanoma, head and neck, liver or kidney cancer.

In this sample, this clone turned up once. CDR3 protein: CALLSGFPNTGELFF. The CDR3 DNA follows: TGTGCCCTCTTAAGCGGGTTTCCGAACACCGGGGAGCTGTTTTTT. J is TRBJ2-2 and V is TRBV15; D is perhaps TRBD2 (6 bases). V lost 11 bases and J lost 0, with 16 bases in between. CDR3 length equals 15 residues. Germline V lookup: CDR1 LNHNV, CDR2 YYDKDF (reference sequence).

V and J are TRBV5-6 and TRBJ2-7; 7 nucleotides line up with TRBD1. CDR1 and CDR2 (germline): SGHDT, YYEEEE. With 0 bases clipped from V and 0 bases from J, the junction kept 15 bases outside the gene matches. The CDR3 runs 19 residues. For the CDR3, the DNA is TGTGCCAGCAGCTTGGCACAGACTTCCGGGACAGTATTCTCCTACGAGCAGTACTTC. Its protein product is CASSLAQTSGTVFSYEQYF.

The V gene is TRBV7-3, the J gene TRBJ2-3; D is perhaps TRBD1 or TRBD2 (5 bases each). This CDR3 has 16 residues. Trimming cost V 5 bases and J 0 bases, with 15 bases left between them. Germline CDR1 and CDR2: SGHTA and FQGTGA. The CDR3: CASSPWDGASTDTQYF. CDR3 in DNA: TGTGCCAGCAGCCCATGGGACGGTGCTAGCACAGATACGCAGTATTTT. The variable domain in full, completed from reference TRBV7-3 and TRBJ2-3, reads GAGVSQTPSNKVTEKGKYVELRCDPISGHTALYWYRQSLGQGPEFLIYFQGTGAADDSGLPNDRFFAVRPEGSVSTLKIQRTERGDSAVYLCASSPWDGASTDTQYFGPGTRLTVL.

The chain employs TRBV28 and TRBJ1-5, with D perhaps matching TRBD1 (5 bases). Trimming stripped 2 bases from V and 5 bases from J, with 13 bases between. The V gene's germline CDR1 is MDHEN and CDR2 SYDVKM. The CDR3 is made up of 15 amino acids. The CDR3 reads CASSLGGAGDQPQHF. The CDR3 DNA reads as TGTGCCAGCAGTTTAGGGGGTGCGGGGGATCAGCCCCAGCATTTT. Drawing the rest from reference TRBV28 and TRBJ1-5, the complete variable domain is DVKVTQSSRYLVKRTGEKVFLECVQDMDHENMFWYRQDPGLGLRLIYFSYDVKMKEKGDIPEGYSVSREKKERFSLILESASTNQTSMYLCASSLGGAGDQPQHFGDGTRLSIL.

The rearrangement links TRBV10-3 to TRBJ1-5; D perhaps matches TRBD1 (5 bases). V lost 3 bases and J lost 4, with 7 bases in between. CDR1 and CDR2 from the germline V gene are ENHRY and SYGVKD. The CDR3 is made up of 13 amino acids. Written as DNA, the CDR3 is TGTGCCATCAGTGAAGGGACTAATCAGCCCCAGCATTTT. Amino acids: CAISEGTNQPQHF.

This clone was counted once. The chain recombines TRBV5-5 with TRBJ1-6; 8 positions match TRBD1. J was trimmed by 9 bases and V by 1 base; bases with no gene match: 12. Germline CDR1 and CDR2: SGHKS and YYEKEE (reference sequence). The CDR3 runs 17 residues. The CDR3 loop is CASSLSLGQGPLSPLHF. The CDR3 DNA follows: TGTGCCAGCAGCTTGAGCCTCGGACAGGGCCCTCTTTCACCCCTCCACTTT.

As DNA, the CDR3 is TGTGCCACCGGGTTGGGGGGACATCGGTTCTTC. Its translation: CATGLGGHRFF. V gene TRBV27 combines with J gene TRBJ2-1; D may correspond to TRBD1 or TRBD2 (6 bases each). The length of the CDR3 is 11 residues. CDR1 and CDR2 from the germline V gene are MNHEY and SMNVEV (reference sequence). Trimming took off 10 bases at V and 15 bases at J, with 19 bases between the two ends.

The V and J genes are TRBV9 and TRBJ1-2; D is perhaps TRBD1 (6 bases). CDR3 length: 14 residues. The V end lost 4 bases, the J end lost 6 bases, and 16 bases lay between the germline ends. CDR1 is SGDLS, CDR2 YYNGEE, per germline. In DNA form, the CDR3 reads TGTGCCAGCAGCCGGGGCGGGGGGCAGAATGGCTACACCTTC. This gives the protein CASSRGGGQNGYTF.

The rearrangement uses TRBV6-1 and TRBJ2-3, with a weak D call TRBD1 (5 bases). The CDR3 extends over 13 amino acids. Trimming shortened V by 8 bases and J by 3 bases, and 12 bases separated the two germline ends. In germline, CDR1 is MNHNS, CDR2 SASEGT. In DNA, the CDR3 is TGTGCCAGCTCGGGCAGGGCGACAGATACGCAGTATTTT. It is translated as CASSGRATDTQYF.

V and J are TRBV4-1 and TRBJ1-4, with TRBD1 matching over 9 bases. V gave up 4 bases and J gave up 8 bases; unmatched junction bases: 11. There are 16 residues in the CDR3. Germline V gene data show CDR1 as MGHRA and CDR2 as YSYEKL. The CDR3 coding sequence is TGCGCCAGCAGCCTTTTACCGGGACAGGGTGAGGAAAAACTGTTTTTT. This codes for CASSLLPGQGEEKLFF.

The chain is built from TRBV6-6 and TRBJ1-2; D possibly corresponds to TRBD1 (5 bases). Looked up from germline, CDR1 is MNHNY and CDR2 is SVGAGI (reference sequence). Trimming pared 0 bases from V and 8 bases from J, leaving 10 bases between. CDR3 length equals 13 residues. CDR3 DNA sequence: TGTGCCAGCAGTTACTCGGGGGGGGAAGGCTACACCTTC. It translates to CASSYSGGEGYTF.

The chain uses TRBV7-3 and TRBJ2-2, with D unclear. Germline V gene data show CDR1 as SGHTA and CDR2 as FQGTGA. V was trimmed by 3 bases and J by 4 bases, leaving 3 bases between them. The CDR3 loop spans 12 amino acids. The CDR3 loop reads CASSFTTGELFF. CDR3 in DNA: TGTGCCAGCAGCTTTACCACCGGGGAGCTGTTTTTT.

Comment on this clone: A read error may produce the germline difference seen at one junction end. The rearrangement links TRBV9 to TRBJ2-7; 9 nucleotides agree with TRBD1. This CDR3 has 16 amino acids. Germline V gives CDR1 SGDLS, CDR2 YYNGEE. The CDR3 nucleotides read TGTGCCAACAGCCCCAGTCCCGGGACAGGGAATCACGAGCAGTACTTC. Protein sequence: CANSPSPGTGNHEQYF.

The chain carries TRBV6-6 and TRBJ2-5, with 7 bases matching TRBD2. There are 16 residues in the CDR3. Germline V gene data show CDR1 as MNHNY and CDR2 as SVGAGI (reference sequence). Germline trimming cut 1 base from V and 5 bases from J; bases unmatched to any gene: 10. The CDR3 DNA reads as TGTGCCAGCAGTTACTTGCCTAGCGGCGGAAAGGAGACCCAGTACTTC. The encoded protein is CASSYLPSGGKETQYF.

V usage is TRBV13 and J usage is TRBJ1-2; D is possibly TRBD1 (5 bases). Germline CDR1 and CDR2: PRHDT and FYEKMQ (reference sequence). Trimming removed 2 bases at V and 4 bases at J, with 8 bases between. This CDR3 is 13 amino acids long. The CDR3 region is CASSLQGGYGYTF. CDR3 DNA: TGTGCCAGCAGCTTACAGGGCGGCTATGGCTACACCTTC.

The rearrangement joins TRBV11-2 to TRBJ1-1; D ambiguous. The CDR3 is 15 residues long. Trimming cost V 6 bases and J 0 bases, with 14 bases left between them. Germline CDR1 and CDR2: SGHAT and FQNNGV. The CDR3 loop reads CASRIGGRVNTEAFF. The CDR3 bases are TGTGCCAGCAGGATAGGAGGACGGGTGAACACTGAAGCTTTCTTT.

The chain is built from TRBV7-3 and TRBJ2-1; tentative D call: TRBD1 (5 bases). The ends were cut back, 2 bases at V and 3 bases at J, with 8 bases in the middle. The length of the CDR3 is 14 residues. CDR1 and CDR2 from the germline V gene are SGHTA and FQGTGA. CDR3 nucleotide sequence: TGTGCCAGCAGCTTACAGGGCAGCTACAATGAGCAGTTCTTC. This translates into CASSLQGSYNEQFF.

The V gene is TRBV11-1, the J gene TRBJ2-1, with 11 nucleotides matching TRBD1. The germline CDR1 and CDR2 sequences are SGHAT and FQDESV (reference sequence). J was trimmed by 2 bases and V by 5 bases; bases with no gene match: 2. The CDR3 has 15 amino acids. CDR3 coding DNA: TGTGCCAGCAGCCGGACAGGGGGCCCCTACAATGAGCAGTTCTTC. As protein: CASSRTGGPYNEQFF.

This rearrangement joins TRBV19 to TRBJ1-2; D is possibly TRBD1 (5 bases). Germline V gene sequence: CDR1 LNHDA, CDR2 SQIVND (reference sequence). The V and J ends lost 3 bases and 5 bases respectively, with 13 bases between them. CDR3 size: 14 residues. CDR3 region: CASSMWQGPYGYTF. In DNA form, the CDR3 reads TGTGCCAGTAGTATGTGGCAGGGTCCATATGGCTACACCTTC.

This sequence joins TRBV5-1 and TRBJ1-1; no reliable D call. This CDR3 is built from 12 residues. Germline V gene lookup returns CDR1 SGHRS and CDR2 YFSETQ. Trimming cost V 5 bases and J 4 bases, with 9 bases left between them. In nucleotides, the CDR3 is TGCGCCAGCAGATCTGCGGGCACTGAAGCTTTCTTT. Translation gives CASRSAGTEAFF.

This rearrangement joins TRBV5-5 to TRBJ1-1; 8 positions match TRBD1. The CDR3 length is 14 residues. The V and J ends lost 5 bases and 2 bases, in that order; junction bases with no gene match: 5. Germline CDR1 reads SGHKS; CDR2 reads YYEKEE (reference sequence). In nucleotides, the CDR3 is TGTGCCAGCAGGTTACAGGGGGGTAACACTGAAGCTTTCTTT. This gives the protein CASRLQGGNTEAFF.

The chain is built from TRBV19 and TRBJ2-1; D gene uncertain. V lost 0 bases, J lost 2 bases, and 14 bases lay in between. The CDR3 consists of 17 residues. Germline CDR1 and CDR2: LNHDA and SQIVND (reference sequence). The chain's CDR3 is CASSIDGLGFAYNEQFF. The DNA for the CDR3 is TGTGCCAGTAGTATAGATGGTTTAGGTTTTGCCTACAATGAGCAGTTCTTC.

The chain joins TRBV4-3 to TRBJ2-7, with D possibly being TRBD1 or TRBD2 (6 bases each). V was shortened by 1 base and J by 0 bases, with 10 bases between the two germline ends. The CDR3 runs 15 residues. The germline V gene has CDR1 LGHNA and CDR2 YSLEER. The CDR3 bases are TGCGCCAGCAGCCAAGTTGGGGGGCACTCCTACGAGCAGTACTTC. As protein: CASSQVGGHSYEQYF.

This clone appeared once. The rearrangement uses TRBV21-1 and TRBJ1-1; the table names TRBD1, a call not compared with the DNA. TRBV21-1 is a recognized pseudogene. The length of the CDR3 is 13 residues. The DNA for the CDR3 is TGTGCCAGCTACAGGGGGCAGGGCACTGAAGCTTTCTTT. Its protein is CASYRGQGTEAFF.

This chain links TRBV19 with TRBJ1-5, with TRBD1 matching over 9 bases. The CDR3 runs 15 residues. Unmatched junction bases numbered 7, after V lost 5 bases and J lost 5 bases. Germline V gives CDR1 LNHDA, CDR2 SQIVND (reference sequence). Here the CDR3 reads CASSSRTGAHQPQHF. DNA for the CDR3: TGTGCCAGTAGTTCTAGGACAGGGGCGCATCAGCCCCAGCATTTT.

The chain uses TRBV13 and TRBJ2-7; D call uncertain. This CDR3 has 13 amino acids. Trimming took 0 bases from V and 2 from J, leaving 5 bases between them. CDR1 and CDR2 from the germline V gene are PRHDT and FYEKMQ (reference sequence). Written as DNA, the CDR3 is TGTGCCAGCAGCTTAGGGGGGACCTACGAGCAGTACTTC. Amino acids: CASSLGGTYEQYF.

The V call is TRBV2, the J call TRBJ1-1; D unresolved. Germline CDR1 SNHLY, CDR2 FYNNEI. The CDR3 loop spans 12 amino acids. Trimming took off 4 bases at V and 8 bases at J, with 11 bases between the two ends. CDR3 sequence reads: CASSVSPKEAFF. The CDR3, as DNA: TGTGCCAGCAGTGTCTCCCCCAAGGAAGCTTTCTTT.